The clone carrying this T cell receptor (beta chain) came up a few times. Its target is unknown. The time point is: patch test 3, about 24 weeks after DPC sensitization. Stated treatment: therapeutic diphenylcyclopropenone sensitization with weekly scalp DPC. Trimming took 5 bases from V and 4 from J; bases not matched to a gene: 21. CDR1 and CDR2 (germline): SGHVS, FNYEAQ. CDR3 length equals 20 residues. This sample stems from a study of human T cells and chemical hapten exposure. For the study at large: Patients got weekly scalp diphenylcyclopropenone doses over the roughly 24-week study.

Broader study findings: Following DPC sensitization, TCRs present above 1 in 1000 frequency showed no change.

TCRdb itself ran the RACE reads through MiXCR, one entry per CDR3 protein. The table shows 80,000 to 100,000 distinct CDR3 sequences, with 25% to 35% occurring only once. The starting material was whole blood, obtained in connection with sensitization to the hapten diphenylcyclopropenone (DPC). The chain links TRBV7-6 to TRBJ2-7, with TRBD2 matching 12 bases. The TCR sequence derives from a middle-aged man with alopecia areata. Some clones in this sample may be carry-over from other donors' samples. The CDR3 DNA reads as TGTGCCAGCAGCGTATACCCCGCGGGTGGAACTAGCGGGAGGTTGTACGAGCAGTACTTC. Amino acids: CASSVYPAGGTSGRLYEQYF.